Below, 11 T cell receptor beta chains from the same sample are listed, as sequenced in a study of T cell changes during pregnancy in multiple sclerosis. Assay used: immunoSEQ multiplex PCR; TCRdb lists only in-frame clones, some missing. The sample holds under 30,000 clones, roughly nine tenths seen once. The sequencing here drew on CD8+ T cells from peripheral blood mononuclear cells, taken in the second trimester of pregnancy. All receptors come from a female donor with multiple sclerosis, enrolled in a pregnancy study.

This sequence joins TRBV4-1 and TRBJ2-7, with 8 bases aligning to TRBD1. This CDR3 is built from 15 residues. The ends lost 5 bases at V and 1 base at J; junction bases unmatched: 7. The germline V gene encodes CDR1 MGHRA and CDR2 YSYEKL. CDR3 sequence: CASSVRTGWSYEQYF. CDR3 DNA: TGCGCCAGCAGCGTTCGGACAGGGTGGTCCTACGAGCAGTACTTC.

The chain combines TRBV28 with TRBJ1-5; D not resolved. Per germline, CDR1 MDHEN and CDR2 SYDVKM. CDR3 length equals 14 residues. V shed 2 bases and J shed 5 bases, with 10 bases lying between them. Written as DNA, the CDR3 is TGTGCCAGCAGTTTAGGAGGTTGGCATCAGCCCCAGCATTTT. Residues: CASSLGGWHQPQHF.

V usage is TRBV2 and J usage is TRBJ2-1; 12 bases line up with TRBD2. V shed 3 bases and J 6 bases; nucleotides not matched to a gene: 3. The CDR3 is 15 amino acids. The germline V gene has CDR1 SNHLY and CDR2 FYNNEI. The CDR3 is CASSDGLAGPNEQFF. The CDR3 DNA sequence: TGTGCCAGCAGTGACGGACTAGCGGGACCCAATGAGCAGTTCTTC.

The chain carries TRBV21-1 and TRBJ2-7; the table's D gene call, TRBD1, was not cross checked with the DNA. TRBV21-1 is labeled a pseudogene. The CDR3 has 17 amino acids. CDR3 sequence: CASSKGVTGGSSYEQYF. For the CDR3, the DNA is TGTGCCAGCAGCAAAGGTGTAACAGGGGGATCGTCCTACGAGCAGTACTTC.

The rearrangement links TRBV7-9 to TRBJ1-1, with unresolved D. The CDR3 totals 15 residues. The V gene's germline CDR1 is SEHNR and CDR2 FQNEAQ (reference sequence). Trimming removed 5 bases from V and 2 bases from J, with 15 bases in between. The CDR3 DNA reads as TGTGCCAGCAGCCCCCTGGGAGGGAGTAACACTGAAGCTTTCTTT. Protein sequence: CASSPLGGSNTEAFF.

The chain combines TRBV10-2 with TRBJ2-3; a weak D match, TRBD2 (6 bases). The CDR3 covers 14 residues. The V and J ends lost 6 bases and 3 bases respectively, with 13 bases between them. Per the germline V gene, CDR1 is WSHSY and CDR2 is SAAADI. The DNA of the CDR3 is TGCGCCAGCAGAGCTAGCGAGCGGACAGATACGCAGTATTTT. Residues: CASRASERTDTQYF.

This sequence joins TRBV7-6 and TRBJ2-1; TRBD2 agrees at 8 bases. CDR3 length: 21 residues. In germline, CDR1 is SGHVS, CDR2 FNYEAQ. The V segment lost 5 bases and the J segment 3 bases; nucleotides outside the gene matches: 24. The CDR3 nucleotides read TGTGCCAGCAGCGCAACCTCAGGGCCCGCCATTACTAGCGGTAACTACAATGAGCAGTTCTTC. This translates into CASSATSGPAITSGNYNEQFF.

The V call is TRBV27, the J call TRBJ1-1; D is ambiguous. Germline values: CDR1 MNHEY, CDR2 SMNVEV (reference sequence). Deletions cut 4 bases from V and 2 bases from J, with 17 bases between. The CDR3 has 16 amino acids. In DNA, the CDR3 is TGTGCCAGCAGTTCCCCGGGAGTCAGCCGAAACACTGAAGCTTTCTTT. The encoded protein is CASSSPGVSRNTEAFF.

J is TRBJ2-1 and V is TRBV28; D remains ambiguous. V lost 2 bases and J 10 bases, leaving 6 bases between the germline ends. The CDR3 has 11 residues. Germline assignment: CDR1 MDHEN and CDR2 SYDVKM. CDR3 loop: CASSLGAEQFF. CDR3 sequence (DNA): TGTGCCAGCAGTTTAGGAGCGGAGCAGTTCTTC.

The V and J genes are TRBV6-1 and TRBJ2-1; perhaps TRBD1 as D (6 bases). Germline V lookup: CDR1 MNHNS, CDR2 SASEGT. The V end lost 6 bases, the J end lost 3 bases, and 15 bases lay between the germline ends. This CDR3 is 15 amino acids long. The CDR3 nucleotides read TGTGCCAGCAGCATAACGGACAGCCACTACAATGAGCAGTTCTTC. It translates to CASSITDSHYNEQFF.

The J gene is TRBJ2-2, the V gene TRBV7-9, with 8 bases aligning to TRBD2. Looked up from germline, CDR1 is SEHNR and CDR2 is FQNEAQ (reference sequence). Losses at the gene ends were 7 bases for V and 4 bases for J; bases not matched to a gene: 11. This CDR3 contains 16 residues. CDR3 sequence: CASTDIAGPSTGELFF. The DNA for the CDR3 is TGTGCCAGCACCGACATAGCGGGACCCTCCACCGGGGAGCTGTTTTTT.